This passage covers 22 T cell receptor beta chains from one sample sequenced in a study of T-cell memory formation after mild COVID-19. From the 5' RACE reads, TCRdb called clonotypes with MiXCR, one entry per CDR3 protein. This sample has roughly 300,000 distinct CDR3 sequences, with approximately 14% found just once. Sequencing was performed on PBMCs or a T cell subset sorted from them (not recorded which). Receptors originate from a young man who had mild COVID-19 (a few samples of this study predate the infection). Cell type and time point are not known.

This clonotype was observed a few times. The genes are TRBV12-3 or TRBV12-4 and TRBJ2-3; D gene uncertain. The CDR3 extends over 14 amino acids. V lost 7 bases and J 5 bases, leaving 16 bases between the germline ends. CDR3 sequence reads: CASTQGPAGDTQYF. The DNA for the CDR3 is TGTGCCAGCACCCAAGGCCCGGCAGGAGATACGCAGTATTTT.

Only a few counts were recorded for this clonotype. V gene TRBV7-2 combines with J gene TRBJ1-2; no clear D gene. CDR3 length: 12 amino acids. V lost 5 bases, J lost 6 bases, and 10 bases lay in between. CDR1 and CDR2 from the germline V gene are SGHTA and FQGNSA. CDR3 coding DNA: TGTGCCAGCAGCCCACCCGTTGATGGCTACACCTTC. Translating it yields CASSPPVDGYTF.

The rearrangement joins TRBV2 to TRBJ2-5, with D possibly TRBD2 on 6 matching bases. The V end lost 4 bases, the J end lost 4 bases, and 13 bases lay between the germline ends. This CDR3 has 14 residues. CDR1 is SNHLY, CDR2 FYNNEI, per germline. CDR3 DNA sequence: TGTGCCAGCAGTGGTAGAGCGGGCCCAGAGACCCAGTACTTC. This codes for CASSGRAGPETQYF.

In its sample, this clonotype was seen a few times. The chain joins TRBV5-1 to TRBJ1-2; D perhaps matches TRBD1 (5 bases). From germline, CDR1 is SGHRS and CDR2 YFSETQ. The CDR3 covers 17 residues. The V end was cut by 0 bases, the J end by 3 bases, with 18 bases between. CDR3 nucleotides: TGCGCCAGCAGCTTGGACGGCAGGGTGGAGGGTGACTATGGCTACACCTTC. This sequence encodes CASSLDGRVEGDYGYTF.

This clonotype was seen at least ten times. The chain carries TRBV7-9 and TRBJ2-7; TRBD1 agrees at 7 bases. V dropped 4 bases and J dropped 3; count of bases not matched to a gene: 0. The CDR3 sequence is 12 residues long. Germline CDR1 and CDR2: SEHNR and FQNEAQ (reference sequence). The CDR3 region is CASSWDSYEQYF. In nucleotides, the CDR3 is TGTGCCAGCAGCTGGGACAGCTACGAGCAGTACTTC. Full variable domain (missing parts from reference TRBV7-9 and TRBJ2-7): DTGVSQNPRHKITKRGQNVTFRCDPISEHNRLYWYRQTLGQGPEFLTYFQNEAQLEKSRLLSDRFSAERPKGSFSTLEIQRTEQGDSAMYLCASSWDSYEQYFGPGTRLTVT.

This clonotype was detected a few times. The CDR3 sequence: CASSPWAGASTDTQYF. The CDR3 bases are TGTGCCAGCAGCCCTTGGGCGGGGGCCAGCACAGATACGCAGTATTTT. The chain uses TRBV14 and TRBJ2-3; possibly TRBD2 for D (7 bases). The V gene lost 4 bases and the J gene lost 0 bases, with 14 bases spanning the gap. Germline-derived CDR1 and CDR2 are SGHDN and FVKESK. This CDR3 is 16 amino acids long.

This rearrangement joins TRBV6-5 to TRBJ2-1; 8 positions match TRBD2. J was trimmed by 7 bases and V by 2 bases; bases with no gene match: 10. Germline values: CDR1 MNHEY, CDR2 SVGAGI. The CDR3 sequence is 16 residues long. The CDR3 here is CASSYAASGLGNEQFF. The CDR3, as DNA: TGTGCCAGCAGTTACGCAGCTAGCGGGCTGGGGAATGAGCAGTTCTTC.

This chain uses TRBV6-1 with TRBJ1-6; no definite D call. The CDR3 loop spans 12 amino acids. The V end was cut by 3 bases, the J end by 10 bases, with 7 bases between. Looked up from germline, CDR1 is MNHNS and CDR2 is SASEGT. The CDR3 bases are TGTGCCAGCAGTGACGACCCCTCACCCCTCCACTTT. Protein sequence: CASSDDPSPLHF.

This clonotype has only a few counts. The chain recombines TRBV7-3 with TRBJ2-1; D unresolved. Trimming took 5 bases from V and 9 from J, leaving 14 bases between them. In germline, CDR1 is SGHTA, CDR2 FQGTGA. This CDR3 region has 13 residues. The CDR3 is CASSPYQTGEQFF. The CDR3 DNA sequence: TGTGCCAGCAGCCCATATCAGACGGGTGAGCAGTTCTTC.

This sequence joins TRBV7-9 and TRBJ2-1; TRBD1 matches at 8 bases. The CDR3 totals 14 residues. V shed 6 bases and J 4 bases; nucleotides not matched to a gene: 5. From germline, CDR1 is SEHNR and CDR2 FQNEAQ (reference sequence). This CDR3 is CASRGTGEYNEQFF. CDR3 coding DNA: TGTGCCAGCAGGGGGACAGGAGAGTACAATGAGCAGTTCTTC.

This sequence joins TRBV19 and TRBJ2-4; 7 bases align to TRBD1. Germline CDR1 reads LNHDA; CDR2 reads SQIVND (reference sequence). The junction had 5 bases not matched to a gene; V was cut back by 3 bases and J by 9 bases. The CDR3 is made up of 13 amino acids. CDR3 DNA: TGTGCCAGTAGTATCAGACAGGGTCGCATTCAGTACTTC. This translates into CASSIRQGRIQYF.

This clonotype was picked up a small number of times. The chain combines TRBV7-2 with TRBJ2-5; D call uncertain. V was shortened by 3 bases and J by 1 base, with 12 bases between the two germline ends. Germline CDR1 reads SGHTA; CDR2 reads FQGNSA. The CDR3 length is 15 residues. For the CDR3, the DNA is TGTGCCAGCAGCTTGCCGCCTCAACCCCAAGAGACCCAGTACTTC. Encoded protein: CASSLPPQPQETQYF. Based on the CDR3 plus reference TRBV7-2 and TRBJ2-5, the full variable domain is GAGVSQSPSNKVTEKGKDVELRCDPISGHTALYWYRQSLGQGLEFLIYFQGNSAPDKSGLPSDRFSAERTGGSVSTLTIQRTQQEDSAVYLCASSLPPQPQETQYFGPGTRLLVL.

The chain joins TRBV4-1 to TRBJ1-1; 8 bases line up with TRBD1. From germline, CDR1 is MGHRA and CDR2 YSYEKL. The CDR3 consists of 17 residues. V gave up 0 bases and J gave up 2 bases; unmatched junction bases: 8. This CDR3 reads CASSQDHRGRVNTEAFF. The CDR3 DNA sequence: TGCGCCAGCAGCCAAGATCACAGGGGGAGGGTCAACACTGAAGCTTTCTTT.

The chain joins TRBV20-1 to TRBJ1-1; no reliable D call. Germline-derived CDR1 and CDR2 are DFQATT and SNEGSKA (reference sequence). V shed 0 bases and J shed 3 bases, with 8 bases lying between them. CDR3 length equals 13 residues. CDR3 sequence (DNA): TGCAGTGCTAGAGATCGTTCAGACACTGAAGCTTTCTTT. Amino acids: CSARDRSDTEAFF.

The table lists this clonotype with many counts. The V call is TRBV5-6, the J call TRBJ2-1; D may be TRBD2 (7 bases). CDR1 is SGHDT and CDR2 is YYEEEE in the germline V gene. Trimming removed 1 base at V and 4 bases at J, with 15 bases between. The CDR3 extends over 16 amino acids. CDR3 in DNA: TGTGCCAGCAGCTTGAGGGGGGGATCTACGTACAATGAGCAGTTCTTC. This codes for CASSLRGGSTYNEQFF.

The V and J genes are TRBV4-1 and TRBJ2-7; 8 bases are a match to TRBD1. Germline CDR1 and CDR2: MGHRA and YSYEKL. The CDR3 runs to 16 residues. Trimming took 0 bases from V and 3 from J; bases not matched to a gene: 7. CDR3 sequence: CASSQDRTGKFYEQYF. CDR3 coding DNA: TGCGCCAGCAGCCAAGATAGGACAGGGAAGTTCTACGAGCAGTACTTC.

The chain couples TRBV15 to TRBJ1-1; maybe TRBD1 (5 bases). CDR3 size: 18 residues. Germline lookup yields CDR1 LNHNV and CDR2 YYDKDF (reference sequence). The V end lost 3 bases, the J end lost 1 base, and 21 bases lay between the germline ends. In DNA, the CDR3 is TGTGCCACCAGCAGGAAGCCTGGGGTAGGGGAGGAGAACACTGAAGCTTTCTTT. This encodes CATSRKPGVGEENTEAFF.

In its sample, this clonotype was seen a few times. The CDR3 is CASSLIDGQGQPQHF. CDR3 nucleotide sequence: TGTGCCAGCAGCTTAATCGACGGCCAGGGACAGCCCCAGCATTTT. The J gene is TRBJ1-5, the V gene TRBV7-2; the D gene is possibly TRBD1 (5 bases). With 2 bases removed from V and 7 bases from J, the gap between germline ends came to 15 bases. The CDR3 runs to 15 residues. Germline CDR1 reads SGHTA; CDR2 reads FQGNSA.

This clonotype was seen only a few times. V and J are TRBV24-1 and TRBJ2-2; possible D gene TRBD1, 6 bases. The CDR3 sequence is 14 residues long. The V gene lost 7 bases and the J gene lost 4 bases, with 12 bases spanning the gap. The germline V gene has CDR1 KGHDR and CDR2 SFDVKD. The CDR3 DNA sequence: TGTGCCACCAGGAGACTGGACAGCACCGGGGAGCTGTTTTTT. This translates into CATRRLDSTGELFF.

This clonotype was counted only a few times. The chain carries TRBV29-1 and TRBJ1-1, with 9 bases that match TRBD1. The CDR3 spans 13 residues. V was pared by 7 bases and J by 3 bases, with 6 bases of the junction left unmatched. Germline loops: CDR1 SQVTM, CDR2 ANQGSEA. This chain's CDR3 is CSGDRAYDTEAFF. CDR3 bases: TGCAGCGGGGACAGGGCGTATGACACTGAAGCTTTCTTT.

The V and J genes are TRBV7-9 and TRBJ2-3; the match to TRBD2 covers 13 bases. The germline CDR1 and CDR2 sequences are SEHNR and FQNEAQ (reference sequence). J gave up 6 bases and V 5 bases, and 11 bases lay outside the gene matches. The CDR3 is made up of 17 amino acids. The CDR3 loop is CASSQTSGGPLHDTQYF. The CDR3 DNA is TGTGCCAGCAGCCAGACTAGCGGGGGGCCCCTCCATGATACGCAGTATTTT.

The chain links TRBV7-2 to TRBJ2-7; D might be TRBD2 (6 bases). V lost 3 bases to trimming and J lost 6 bases, with 18 bases between them. The CDR3 runs to 15 residues. Germline CDR1 is SGHTA and CDR2 is FQGNSA. CDR3: CASSLRRDSRLEQYF. The CDR3 coding sequence is TGTGCCAGCAGCTTGCGCCGGGACTCTCGGCTCGAGCAGTACTTC.